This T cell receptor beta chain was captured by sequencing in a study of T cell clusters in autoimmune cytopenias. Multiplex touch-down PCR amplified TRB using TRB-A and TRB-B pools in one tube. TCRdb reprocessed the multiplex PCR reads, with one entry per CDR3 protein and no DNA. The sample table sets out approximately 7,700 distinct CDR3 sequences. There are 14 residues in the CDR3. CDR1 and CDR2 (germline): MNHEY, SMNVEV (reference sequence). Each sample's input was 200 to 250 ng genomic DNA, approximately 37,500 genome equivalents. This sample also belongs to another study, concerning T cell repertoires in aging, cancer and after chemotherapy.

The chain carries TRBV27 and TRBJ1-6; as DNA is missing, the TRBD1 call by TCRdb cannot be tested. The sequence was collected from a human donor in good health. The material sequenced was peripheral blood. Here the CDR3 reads CASSFGTGKSPLHF.